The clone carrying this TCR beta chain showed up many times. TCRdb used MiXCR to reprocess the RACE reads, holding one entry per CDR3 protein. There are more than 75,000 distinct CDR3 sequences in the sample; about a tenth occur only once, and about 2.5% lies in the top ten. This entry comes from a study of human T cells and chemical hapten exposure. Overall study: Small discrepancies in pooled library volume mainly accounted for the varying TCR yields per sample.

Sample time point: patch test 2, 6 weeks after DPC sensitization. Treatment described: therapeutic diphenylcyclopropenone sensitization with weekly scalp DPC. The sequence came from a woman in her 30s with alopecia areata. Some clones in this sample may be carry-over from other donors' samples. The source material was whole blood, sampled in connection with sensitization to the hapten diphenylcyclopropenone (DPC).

The CDR3 spells CASSGDRDSSPLHF. The CDR3 region has the DNA TGTGCCAGCAGCGGGGACAGGGATAGTTCACCCCTCCACTTT. The chain joins TRBV7-9 to TRBJ1-6, with 9 positions matching TRBD1. J gave up 9 bases and V 5 bases, and 5 bases lay outside the gene matches. Germline V gene data show CDR1 as SEHNR and CDR2 as FQNEAQ (reference sequence). The CDR3 length is 14 residues. Looking up the rest from reference TRBV7-9 and TRBJ1-6 gives the full variable domain: DTGVSQNPRHKITKRGQNVTFRCDPISEHNRLYWYRQTLGQGPEFLTYFQNEAQLEKSRLLSDRFSAERPKGSFSTLEIQRTEQGDSAMYLCASSGDRDSSPLHFGNGTRLTVT.